The 20 T cell receptor beta chains listed next were all sequenced from one sample in a study of memory CD4+ T cells and cytomegalovirus serostatus. Single viable CD3+CD4+CD8-CD45RO+ cells were sorted as the memory CD4+ T cells. Profiled with immunoSEQ multiplex PCR; TCRdb holds only in-frame clones, not every one. The sample consists of over 50,000 clones, approximately 78% of them appearing once. The sequencing input was memory CD4+ T cells from blood. These receptors came from an adult in good health and CMV-seronegative.

The rearrangement links TRBV15 to TRBJ2-6, with 8 bases that match TRBD1. The V gene end was trimmed by 3 bases and the J gene end by 0 bases; junction bases not matched to a gene: 7. The CDR3 has 18 residues. Germline values: CDR1 LNHNV, CDR2 YYDKDF (reference sequence). The DNA of the CDR3 is TGTGCCACCAGCAGGAGGGACAGGCAAATCTCTGGGGCCAACGTCCTGACTTTC. Its translation is CATSRRDRQISGANVLTF.

The rearrangement uses TRBV2 and TRBJ2-1; D not resolved. V lost 6 bases, J lost 8 bases, and 11 bases lay in between. The germline V gene encodes CDR1 SNHLY and CDR2 FYNNEI. CDR3 length: 12 residues. CDR3 loop: CASSQTWDEQFF. The CDR3 bases are TGTGCCAGCAGCCAGACCTGGGATGAGCAGTTCTTC.

Remarks on this clone: Within the sample, other DNA sequences also encode this same CDR3. This sequence joins TRBV11-3 and TRBJ1-1; unclear D gene. V lost 3 bases and J 1 base, leaving 6 bases between the germline ends. This CDR3 has 13 residues. Germline lookup yields CDR1 SGHNT and CDR2 YENEEA. CDR3 amino acids: CASSLGGNTEAFF. CDR3 DNA: TGTGCCAGCAGCTTGGGAGGGAACACTGAAGCTTTCTTT.

V usage is TRBV10-3 and J usage is TRBJ1-1, with D hard to call. The CDR3 consists of 15 residues. V was cut by 1 base and J by 1 base, with 10 bases left in between. CDR1 is ENHRY and CDR2 is SYGVKD in the germline V gene. The DNA for the CDR3 is TGTGCCATCAGTGAGTACGGCAGCAAGAACACTGAAGCTTTCTTT. Its protein product is CAISEYGSKNTEAFF.

V is TRBV5-4 and J is TRBJ2-3, with a possible D match to TRBD2 (5 bases). V dropped 0 bases and J dropped 8 bases, with 13 bases sitting between them. The CDR3 has 14 amino acids. The V gene's germline CDR1 is SGHNT and CDR2 YYREEE (reference sequence). CDR3 bases: TGTGCCAGCAGCTTGGGCTGGGGAGAGGGTACGCAGTATTTT. Translated, it gives CASSLGWGEGTQYF. The full variable domain, rest sourced from reference TRBV5-4 and TRBJ2-3, is ETGVTQSPTHLIKTRGQQVTLRCSSQSGHNTVSWYQQALGQGPQFIFQYYREEENGRGNFPPRFSGLQFPNYSSELNVNALELDDSALYLCASSLGWGEGTQYFGPGTRLTVL.

V and J are TRBV28 and TRBJ2-7, with D possibly TRBD2 on 5 matching bases. The V gene's germline CDR1 is MDHEN and CDR2 SYDVKM. This CDR3 spans 13 amino acids. Trimming removed 9 bases from V and 3 bases from J, with 15 bases in between. CDR3 DNA: TGTGCCAGTTCCGCTGGAGGATTCTACGAGCAGTACTTC. Encoded protein: CASSAGGFYEQYF.

The rearrangement links TRBV19 to TRBJ1-6; D gene ambiguous. Trimming removed 9 bases from V and 1 base from J, with 10 bases in between. Per germline, CDR1 LNHDA and CDR2 SQIVND (reference sequence). This CDR3 spans 14 amino acids. CDR3 DNA: TGTGCCAGCAGATTCGGGTCCTATAATTCACCCCTCCACTTT. Its protein is CASRFGSYNSPLHF.

J is TRBJ1-2 and V is TRBV19; TRBD1 matches at 7 bases. Germline values: CDR1 LNHDA, CDR2 SQIVND (reference sequence). Losses at the gene ends were 3 bases for V and 5 bases for J; bases not matched to a gene: 9. There are 15 residues in the CDR3. The chain's CDR3 is CASSIGDSPRYGYTF. DNA of the CDR3: TGTGCCAGTAGTATCGGGGACAGCCCGCGTTATGGCTACACCTTC. Full variable domain (rest looked up from reference TRBV19 and TRBJ1-2): DGGITQSPKYLFRKEGQNVTLSCEQNLNHDAMYWYRQDPGQGLRLIYYSQIVNDFQKGDIAEGYSVSREKKESFPLTVTSAQKNPTAFYLCASSIGDSPRYGYTFGSGTRLTVV.

Remarks on this clone: This sample includes further DNA sequences coding for the same CDR3. The chain uses TRBV5-1 and TRBJ2-1; the match to TRBD1 covers 8 bases. Trimming cost V 3 bases and J 2 bases; bases outside gene matches: 7. Looked up from germline, CDR1 is SGHRS and CDR2 is YFSETQ. The CDR3 is 16 residues long. The CDR3 DNA is TGCGCCAGCAGCTCTGGGACAGGAGGGCCCTACAATGAGCAGTTCTTC. Its protein is CASSSGTGGPYNEQFF.

This rearrangement joins TRBV19 to TRBJ1-5; D unresolved. V gave up 0 bases and J gave up 7 bases, with 7 bases separating them. CDR3 length: 13 amino acids. Germline V gene sequence: CDR1 LNHDA, CDR2 SQIVND (reference sequence). The CDR3 spells CASSIEGNQPQHF. Here the CDR3 DNA reads TGTGCCAGTAGTATAGAAGGGAACCAGCCCCAGCATTTT. The variable domain in full, with the rest retrieved from reference TRBV19 and TRBJ1-5, is DGGITQSPKYLFRKEGQNVTLSCEQNLNHDAMYWYRQDPGQGLRLIYYSQIVNDFQKGDIAEGYSVSREKKESFPLTVTSAQKNPTAFYLCASSIEGNQPQHFGDGTRLSIL.

The chain links TRBV2 to TRBJ2-7; 9 positions match TRBD1. CDR1 is SNHLY and CDR2 is FYNNEI in the germline V gene. V lost 7 bases and J lost 2; bases outside the gene matches: 6. The CDR3 has 14 amino acids. CDR3 protein: CASTTGTGTYEQYF. DNA for the CDR3: TGTGCCAGCACCACCGGGACAGGGACCTACGAGCAGTACTTC. The whole variable domain, remainder taken from reference TRBV2 and TRBJ2-7, is EPEVTQTPSHQVTQMGQEVILRCVPISNHLYFYWYRQILGQKVEFLVSFYNNEISEKSEIFDDQFSVERPDGSNFTLKIRSTKLEDSAMYFCASTTGTGTYEQYFGPGTRLTVT.

CDR3 DNA: TGTGCCAGCAGTTACTCAGGGTCCGAGCAGTACTTC. Translation: CASSYSGSEQYF. The rearrangement joins TRBV6-5 to TRBJ2-7; unclear D gene. Germline V CDR1 and CDR2: MNHEY, SVGAGI. Trimming stripped 0 bases from V and 6 bases from J, with 6 bases between. The CDR3 runs 12 residues.

This clone has a handful of counts. The same CDR3 can be traced to other DNA sequences in this sample. The chain uses TRBV9 and TRBJ1-2; a weak D match, TRBD1 (5 bases). Trimming left V 2 bases short and J 4 bases short, with 12 bases between. The germline V gene has CDR1 SGDLS and CDR2 YYNGEE. This CDR3 comprises 14 residues. The chain's CDR3 is CASSVGAGSYGYTF. CDR3 coding DNA: TGTGCCAGCAGCGTTGGGGCTGGGAGCTATGGCTACACCTTC.

V gene TRBV7-8 combines with J gene TRBJ2-1; D gene ambiguous. This CDR3 comprises 11 residues. In germline, CDR1 is SGHVS, CDR2 FQNEAQ. The V end was cut by 5 bases, the J end by 9 bases, with 8 bases between. This CDR3 is CASSNLGEQFF. CDR3 coding DNA: TGTGCCAGCAGCAATCTCGGTGAGCAGTTCTTC.

This clone came up a few times. This rearrangement joins TRBV29-1 to TRBJ2-5, with 9 nucleotides matching TRBD1. Germline V gene data show CDR1 as SQVTM and CDR2 as ANQGSEA. V trimming: 5 bases; J trimming: 5 bases; junction bases outside the gene matches: 6. CDR3 length equals 13 residues. In nucleotides, the CDR3 is TGCAGCGTTTTACAGGGGGCATGGGAGACCCAGTACTTC. This gives the protein CSVLQGAWETQYF.

The chain couples TRBV11-2 to TRBJ1-5; 8 bases fit TRBD1. Trimming took 2 bases from V and 7 from J; bases not matched to a gene: 7. CDR1 and CDR2 (germline): SGHAT, FQNNGV. The CDR3 has 15 residues. CDR3 DNA: TGTGCCAGCAGCTTAACCCAGGGGGCTGAACAGCCCCAGCATTTT. It specifies CASSLTQGAEQPQHF. Full variable domain (remainder filled in from reference TRBV11-2 and TRBJ1-5): EAGVAQSPRYKIIEKRQSVAFWCNPISGHATLYWYQQILGQGPKLLIQFQNNGVVDDSQLPKDRFSAERLKGVDSTLKIQPAKLEDSAVYLCASSLTQGAEQPQHFGDGTRLSIL.

There are a few counts of this clone. The J gene is TRBJ1-2, the V gene TRBV6-1; D possibly corresponds to TRBD1 (6 bases). The CDR3 runs to 14 residues. Germline V gene sequence: CDR1 MNHNS, CDR2 SASEGT. Deletions cut 7 bases from V and 4 bases from J, with 16 bases between. Here the CDR3 reads CASTPRGRGYGYTF. CDR3 in DNA: TGTGCCAGCACCCCCAGGGGACGAGGCTATGGCTACACCTTC.

V gene TRBV11-2 combines with J gene TRBJ2-3, with 13 positions matching TRBD2. Trimming removed 2 bases from V and 5 bases from J; junction bases left unmatched: 4. The CDR3 has 16 residues. The germline V gene has CDR1 SGHAT and CDR2 FQNNGV. For the CDR3, the DNA is TGTGCCAGCAGCTTAACTAGCGGGGGGGCGGGAGATACGCAGTATTTT. Translated, it gives CASSLTSGGAGDTQYF.

The genes are TRBV7-6 and TRBJ1-5; D perhaps matches TRBD1 (6 bases). Germline V gene sequence: CDR1 SGHVS, CDR2 FNYEAQ. The CDR3 sequence is 14 residues long. Trimming left V 5 bases short and J 15 bases short, with 23 bases between. The CDR3 reads CASSAGHLGMVWHF. In nucleotides, the CDR3 is TGTGCCAGCAGCGCGGGACACCTCGGTATGGTGTGGCATTTT.

The chain carries TRBV14 and TRBJ1-1; no reliable D call. The CDR3 runs 16 residues. Per germline, CDR1 SGHDN and CDR2 FVKESK. V lost 1 base and J lost 0, with 12 bases in between. In DNA, the CDR3 is TGTGCCAGCAGCCAAGCTTTTCGCAACATGAACACTGAAGCTTTCTTT. This gives the protein CASSQAFRNMNTEAFF.